This TCR beta chain appears in the sequencing data of a study of read filtering for tumor transcriptome and immune sequencing (dated by TCRdb to about 2020). Study-level background: Of the patients in the cohort, more than 16 were male and fewer than 15 were female, and their mean age was about 68 years, with a range of roughly 45 to 80. By revised international staging, roughly 8 patients were R-ISS I, under 20 were R-ISS II and more than five were R-ISS III. After DNase treatment, whole-transcriptome libraries were prepared with the TruSeq RNA Access Library Prep Kit. TCR-region mapped reads per sample ranged from about 4 to 11 million with IR-seq versus only about 75 to 1,400 with RNA-seq. Using the same bone marrow samples, the study ran both targeted immune repertoire sequencing and bulk whole-transcriptome sequencing and then compared the TCR repertoires from each method. One main goal was a read-filtering strategy for immune repertoire data, in particular deciding whether clonotypes backed by only one read should be removed. Paper-wide results and their limitations: Compared with RNA-seq, IR-seq captured clonotypes at much greater depth and more reliably, and a smaller IR-seq throughput was enough to identify most of the shared clonotypes. In IR-seq, 80% to 85% of clonotypes but around 3.5% of total reads were represented by single-read clonotypes, whereas in RNA-seq, approximately 70% of clonotypes and almost 45% of reads were represented by single-read clonotypes. The correlation between IR-seq and RNA-seq shared clonotype proportions rose when single-read clonotypes were removed. The sorted CD138-negative fraction was not purified T cells but a mixed bone marrow immune population.

Clipping removes 5 bases from V and 6 bases from J, with 6 as the unmatched junction base count. CDR1 and CDR2 (SGHVS, FQNEAQ) derive from the germline V gene. There are 15 amino acids in the CDR3, from cysteine to phenylalanine inclusive. Only the CDR3 portion is preserved as DNA: 45 bases, with reading frame beginning at the first base. In this sample, this clonotype turned up many times. The target of this receptor is not known. No clone much larger than this one lies a single base away; base qualities are absent. Each patient had bone marrow sampled at the time of active disease. Ficoll-Hypaque density gradient centrifugation was used to isolate the bone marrow mononuclear cells. To remove myeloma plasma cells, the cells were labeled with CD138 magnetic microbeads on a MACS separator, and CD138-negative cells were then collected by negative selection. Flow cytometry with CD138 antibodies on an Attune NxT was used to check how pure the isolated cells were. Total RNA was extracted using TRIzol reagent and was quantified on a NanoDrop spectrophotometer. For each patient, paired RNA-seq and IR-seq were run on the CD138-negative bone marrow sample from that patient.

TCR libraries were built from about 420 ng RNA with the Immunoverse kit, using molecular barcoded adaptors covering alpha/delta and beta/gamma chains. TCR library preparation used the same RNA that went into transcriptome sequencing. TCR libraries were sequenced on an Illumina HiSeq 4000 with 2 x 150 cycles. In the original analysis: MiXCR aligned TCR reads to human V, D, J and C references and assembled the aligned reads into CDR3 clonotypes, with quality filtering and error correction included. The tcR package in R was used to analyze clonotype counts and gene usage diversity. Raw mapping reads were checked after the RNA-seq reads had been mapped by STAR aligner version 2.5.3a onto the human GRCh37 genome. To test how sequencing depth affects detected clonotypes, IR-seq fastq files were randomly downsampled with Seqtk 1.3. TCRdb applied fastp at Q25 and MiXCR to the public reads, then kept only in-frame beta chains. One record per CDR3 amino acid sequence lists the most common genes and DNA. TCRdb, rather than the study authors, made the V and J calls. In all, the sample holds roughly 38,000 distinct CDR3 sequences, and 10% to 15% of those were seen once. The top ten hold approximately 28% of the sample.

The source material was a population of CD138-negative cells sorted from bone marrow. According to the study, the label for this sample's cell subset or site signals: bone marrow mononuclear cells depleted of CD138+ plasma/myeloma cells by negative magnetic selection. This TCR derives from a donor over 35 with multiple myeloma. The V and J segments used are TRBV7-8 and TRBJ2-2, with TRBD1 matching 10 junction bases. This receptor has the CDR3 CASSLTGGTPGELFF. The DNA reads TGTGCCAGCAGCCTGACAGGGGGCACTCCCGGGGAGCTGTTTTTT.